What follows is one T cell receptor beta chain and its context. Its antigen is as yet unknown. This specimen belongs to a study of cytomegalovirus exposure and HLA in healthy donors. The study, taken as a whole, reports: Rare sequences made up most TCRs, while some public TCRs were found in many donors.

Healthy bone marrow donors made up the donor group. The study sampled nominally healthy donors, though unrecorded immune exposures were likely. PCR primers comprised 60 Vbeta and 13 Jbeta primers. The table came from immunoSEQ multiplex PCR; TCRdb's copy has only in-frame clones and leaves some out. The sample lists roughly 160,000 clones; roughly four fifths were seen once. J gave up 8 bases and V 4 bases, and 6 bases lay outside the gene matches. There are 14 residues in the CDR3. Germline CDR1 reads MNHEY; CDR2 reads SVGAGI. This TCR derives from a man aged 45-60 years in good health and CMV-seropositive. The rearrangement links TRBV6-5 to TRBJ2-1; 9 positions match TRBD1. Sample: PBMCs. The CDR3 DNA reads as TGTGCCAGCAGTTCCGCGGGACAGGGCTATGAGCAGTTCTTC. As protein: CASSSAGQGYEQFF.